The entry below gives a single TCR beta chain sequence along with its context. The data were obtained in a study of blood T cells in healthy people across ages. The CDR3 length is 13 residues. Germline CDR1 is SSHAT and CDR2 is FNYEAQ (reference sequence). V was clipped by 4 bases and J by 3 bases, with 9 bases between them. The authors drew roughly 9.8 milliliters of peripheral blood from each donor. Next came a second PCR, run for 7 to 11 cycles, which used a sample-barcoded 5' primer along with a J-beta primer mix. Through a template-switch adaptor with 12 random nucleotides, each cDNA molecule received a tag. TCRdb analysed the 5' RACE reads with MiXCR anew, one entry per CDR3 protein. The data show 500,000 to 600,000 distinct CDR3 sequences, about 25% seen once.

Sequenced input: blood. This chain connects TRBV7-7 to TRBJ2-5; no clear D. This receptor was taken from a woman in her 70s in good health. The CDR3 loop reads CASSSTIEETQYF. The CDR3 bases are TGTGCCAGCAGCTCCACTATAGAAGAGACCCAGTACTTC.